This is a list of T cell receptor beta chains from one sample in a study of T cell responses to AZD1222 COVID-19 vaccine. Profiling relied on immunoSEQ multiplex PCR, and the TCRdb table lists in-frame clones only, not all of them. The table shows over 110,000 clones, with roughly 90% occurring only once. The material was peripheral blood, obtained 28 days after the second AZD1222 dose. The receptor source for this set is an adult who received the AZD1222 COVID-19 vaccine. Each CDR3 is given with its conserved first and last residue. Fields, in order: CDR3 length, J gene, D gene, V gene, clone size, CDR3 DNA, CDR3 protein. D genes are given only for firm matches. Clone size, where shown, is once, few, many, or a class for clones that have expanded.

16	TRBJ2-2	NA	TRBV10-2	NA	TGCGCCAGCAGTGAGTCGGGCGGGGCGAACACCGGGGAGCTGTTTTTT	CASSESGGANTGELFF
15	TRBJ1-2	TRBD1	TRBV7-8	once	TGTGCCAGCAGCCGTACTACAGGGGATATCTATGGCTACACCTTC	CASSRTTGDIYGYTF
15	TRBJ2-1	TRBD2	TRBV9	NA	TGTGCCAGCAGAAGGAGCGGGGGGGCTGACAATGAGCAGTTCTTC	CASRRSGGADNEQFF
15	TRBJ2-7	TRBD2	TRBV27	NA	TGTGCCAGCAGTCCCAGACTAGCGGTTGCCTACGAGCAGTACTTC	CASSPRLAVAYEQYF
15	TRBJ1-2	TRBD1	TRBV20-1	NA	TGCAGTGCTAGTGATACAGGGGGAATCGTCTATGGCTACACCTTC	CSASDTGGIVYGYTF
15	TRBJ1-3	NA	TRBV24-1	NA	TGTGCCACCAGTGACCCCGGGACCCCTGGAAACACCATATATTTT	CATSDPGTPGNTIYF
14	TRBJ1-6	NA	TRBV19	NA	TGTGCCAGTAGTATCGGGCTGGGGAATTCACCCCTCCACTTT	CASSIGLGNSPLHF
14	TRBJ1-1	TRBD1	TRBV10-3	NA	TGTGCCATCAGCAACAGGGGGAGAAACACTGAAGCTTTCTTT	CAISNRGRNTEAFF
11	TRBJ2-7	TRBD2	TRBV20-1	NA	TGCAGTGCTCGGGAGGCCTACGAGCAGTACTTC	CSAREAYEQYF
14	TRBJ1-3	NA	TRBV28	few	TGTGCCAGTAAAAGACTCATCTCTGGAAACACCATATATTTT	CASKRLISGNTIYF
13	TRBJ2-7	NA	TRBV18	NA	TGTGCCAGCTCCCCGACAAACTCCTACGAGCAGTACTTC	CASSPTNSYEQYF
12	TRBJ2-5	TRBD1	TRBV29-1	NA	TGCAGCTTATCAGACAGGGGGGAGACCCAGTACTTC	CSLSDRGETQYF
16	TRBJ2-1	TRBD2	TRBV19	NA	TGTGCCAGTAGTATATGGGCTAGCGGGGACTACAATGAGCAGTTCTTC	CASSIWASGDYNEQFF
13	TRBJ1-2	NA	TRBV15	NA	TGTGCCACCAGCAGAGAAGGAGGCTATGGCTACACCTTC	CATSREGGYGYTF
14	TRBJ1-6	NA	TRBV9	NA	TGTGCCAGCAGCCCCGGGGACTCGGATTCACCCCTCCACTTT	CASSPGDSDSPLHF
14	TRBJ1-1	NA	TRBV4-3	NA	TGCGCCAGCAGCCAGTCAAGGAGGAACACTGAAGCTTTCTTT	CASSQSRRNTEAFF
16	TRBJ1-1	NA	TRBV7-9	once	TGTGCCAGCAGCCGGTTCCGGGCCACCATAAACACTGAAGCTTTCTTT	CASSRFRATINTEAFF
16	TRBJ2-4	TRBD1	TRBV19	NA	TGTGCCAGTAGTGCCAACCGACAGGGTTATGCAAACATTCAGTACTTC	CASSANRQGYANIQYF
14	TRBJ2-2	NA	TRBV6-6	few	TGTGCCAGCAGTTACTACCCTATCACCGGGGAGCTGTTTTTT	CASSYYPITGELFF
15	TRBJ2-1	TRBD2	TRBV3-1/TRBV3-2	NA	TGTGCCAGCAGCCGGCGGGGGAAGACCTACAATGAGCAGTTCTTC	CASSRRGKTYNEQFF
15	TRBJ2-2	TRBD2	TRBV5-1	NA	TGCGCCAGCAGCCCAGGACTAGCGGGCACCGGGGAGCTGTTTTTT	CASSPGLAGTGELFF
15	TRBJ1-4	TRBD1	TRBV28	NA	TGTGCCAGCAGTTTAGGGGGACAGGAGCGGGAAAAACTGTTTTTT	CASSLGGQEREKLFF
20	TRBJ1-6	NA	TRBV5-1	NA	TGCGCCAGCAGCCGGGACCCCGCTTTCCACCCGAACTCCTATAATTCACCCCTCCACTTT	CASSRDPAFHPNSYNSPLHF
15	TRBJ1-4	NA	TRBV6-5	once	TGTGCCAGCAGTCCGAACTCAGGCCCTAATGAAAAACTGTTTTTT	CASSPNSGPNEKLFF
15	TRBJ2-3	TRBD2	TRBV13	NA	TGTGCCAGCAGCCGGGGACTAGCGGCCACAGATACGCAGTATTTT	CASSRGLAATDTQYF
15	TRBJ1-3	NA	TRBV5-4	NA	TGTGCCAGCAGCCGTGAGGGACTTCCCGGAAACACCATATATTTT	CASSREGLPGNTIYF
18	TRBJ1-3	NA	TRBV28	NA	TGTGCCAGCAGTGCCAGGGACCTCCAAGGGGTATCTGGAAACACCATATATTTT	CASSARDLQGVSGNTIYF
15	TRBJ2-7	TRBD1	TRBV6-5	NA	TGTGCCAGCAGTTACTCCGGGACAGGGAGCGACGAGCAGTACTTC	CASSYSGTGSDEQYF
15	TRBJ2-2	NA	TRBV15	NA	TGTGCCACCAGCAGAGATAGGGCGCCCACCGGGGAGCTGTTTTTT	CATSRDRAPTGELFF
15	TRBJ1-2	TRBD1	TRBV5-5	NA	TGTGCCAGCAGCTTACAGGGGGCGTCTAACTATGGCTACACCTTC	CASSLQGASNYGYTF
12	TRBJ2-3	NA	TRBV19	few	TGTGCCAGTAGTATAGGGACAGATACGCAGTATTTT	CASSIGTDTQYF
14	TRBJ1-2	NA	TRBV13	NA	TGTGCCAGCAGCCCCTCTCCAGGGGCTTATGGCTACACCTTC	CASSPSPGAYGYTF
13	TRBJ1-6	NA	TRBV30	NA	TGTGCCTGGAGGGAGGCCGGGAGCTCACCCCTCCACTTT	CAWREAGSSPLHF
14	TRBJ1-4	NA	TRBV29-1	NA	TGCAGCGTTGGGGACACCTTAACTAATGAAAAACTGTTTTTT	CSVGDTLTNEKLFF
14	TRBJ1-1	NA	TRBV7-8	NA	TGTGCCAGCAGCTTAGGGTCGACAGCAACTGAAGCTTTCTTT	CASSLGSTATEAFF
13	TRBJ1-2	NA	TRBV7-9	NA	TGTGCCAGCAGCTTTACCTCGAACTATGGCTACACCTTC	CASSFTSNYGYTF
15	TRBJ1-2	NA	TRBV7-9	NA	TGTGCCAGCAGCTTAGTAGGGGGGTCTACCCGTGGCTACACCTTC	CASSLVGGSTRGYTF
15	TRBJ1-2	NA	TRBV5-5	once	TGTGCCAGCAGCTTGTATGTCGGGCAGGTCTATGGCTACACCTTC	CASSLYVGQVYGYTF
14	TRBJ2-1	TRBD2	TRBV27	NA	TGTGCCAGCAAAGCGGGATCCTCCTACAATGAGCAGTTCTTC	CASKAGSSYNEQFF
17	TRBJ2-7	NA	TRBV4-2	few	TGTGCCAGCAGCCATGTCGAGAGGGAACATTACTCCTACGAGCAGTACTTC	CASSHVEREHYSYEQYF
13	TRBJ1-6	NA	TRBV11-2	NA	TGTGCCACCGGACAGAGTAGTAATTCACCCCTCCACTTT	CATGQSSNSPLHF
15	TRBJ2-3	TRBD1	TRBV5-1	NA	TGCGCCAGCAGCTTGGGGGGACAGAGCACAGATACGCAGTATTTT	CASSLGGQSTDTQYF
15	TRBJ1-5	NA	TRBV10-3	NA	TGTGCCATCTCGTCCGGGCAGCCTTTTAATCAGCCCCAGCATTTT	CAISSGQPFNQPQHF
18	TRBJ1-5	NA	TRBV2	NA	TGTGCCAGCAGTGAGATATCCTCAAGGAGGGGTAGCAATCAGCCCCAGCATTTT	CASSEISSRRGSNQPQHF
14	TRBJ2-2	NA	TRBV6-2/TRBV6-3	NA	TGTGCCAGCACCCCAAGGCCCCTCGCCGGGGAGCTGTTTTTT	CASTPRPLAGELFF
16	TRBJ2-7	TRBD1	TRBV11-2	NA	TGTGCCAGCAGCACGCGACAGGGGCGAGGGCCTTACGAGCAGTACTTC	CASSTRQGRGPYEQYF
15	TRBJ2-2	NA	TRBV5-6	NA	TGTGCCAGCGCCGGCGAGAGGGGGAACACCGGGGAGCTGTTTTTT	CASAGERGNTGELFF
15	TRBJ2-7	NA	TRBV5-1	NA	TGCGCCAGCAGCCGTGGTGGGGGCGGCCACTACGAGCAGTACTTC	CASSRGGGGHYEQYF
15	TRBJ2-7	TRBD2	TRBV2	NA	TGTGCCAGCAGTGAACCGGGACTAGCGCCCTACGAGCAGTACTTC	CASSEPGLAPYEQYF
15	TRBJ2-2	NA	TRBV19	once	TGTGCCAGTAGCCCGGGACTGCGGGCCGTAGGGGAGCTGTTTTTT	CASSPGLRAVGELFF
13	TRBJ1-2	NA	TRBV28	NA	TGTGCCAGCAGTCCGTCAGGGGATTATGGCTACACCTTC	CASSPSGDYGYTF